The 5 T cell receptor beta chains presented below share a single source sample, sequenced in a study of OX40 agonist ivuxolimab in advanced cancers. Assay used: immunoSEQ multiplex PCR; TCRdb lists only in-frame clones, some missing. The repertoire has nearly 45,000 clones, around 90% of them found once; the top ten carry roughly 16%. The material sequenced was CD4+ or CD8+ T cells sorted from blood, taken in a trial of the OX40 agonist ivuxolimab. These receptors all stem from an adult with an advanced solid tumor such as melanoma, head and neck, liver or kidney cancer.

V gene TRBV10-1 combines with J gene TRBJ1-5; D is undetermined. Between the trimmed V and J ends, which lost 3 bases and 7 bases, there was a span of 16 bases. The V gene's germline CDR1 is WNHNN and CDR2 SYGVQD (reference sequence). CDR3 size: 15 residues. CDR3 sequence reads: CASSDGSVGPQPQHF. In DNA form, the CDR3 reads TGCGCCAGCAGTGATGGATCGGTAGGACCCCAGCCCCAGCATTTT.

This clone has only one observation. The chain joins TRBV9 to TRBJ2-1; 7 bases line up with TRBD2. CDR3 size: 15 residues. CDR1 is SGDLS and CDR2 is YYNGEE in the germline V gene. The ends lost 0 bases at V and 7 bases at J; junction bases unmatched: 7. CDR3 nucleotides: TGTGCCAGCAGCGTAGAGGTGGGAGCGGGGAATGAGCAGTTCTTC. It is translated as CASSVEVGAGNEQFF.

The gene calls are TRBV5-1 and TRBJ2-1; no reliable D call. The CDR3 sequence is 11 residues long. CDR1 and CDR2 (germline): SGHRS, YFSETQ. The V and J ends lost 1 base and 8 bases respectively, with 4 bases between them. The CDR3 loop is CASSLNHEQFF. The CDR3 region has the DNA TGCGCCAGCAGCTTGAACCATGAGCAGTTCTTC.

This clone was found once. The rearrangement uses TRBV6-1 and TRBJ1-6; D gene unclear. Trimming removed 3 bases from V and 10 bases from J, with 7 bases in between. In germline, CDR1 is MNHNS, CDR2 SASEGT. The CDR3 loop spans 12 amino acids. CDR3: CASSDGPSPLHF. CDR3 sequence (DNA): TGTGCCAGCAGTGACGGACCCTCACCCCTCCACTTT.

J is TRBJ1-2 and V is TRBV9; 10 bases line up with TRBD1. Per the germline V gene, CDR1 is SGDLS and CDR2 is YYNGEE. V was clipped by 3 bases and J by 6 bases; unmatched bases: 5. The CDR3 runs 14 residues. CDR3 region: CASSAPGTGDGYTF. Written as DNA, the CDR3 is TGTGCCAGCAGCGCCCCCGGGACAGGGGATGGCTACACCTTC.